The source of this TCR beta chain is a study of blood T cell repertoires in COVID-19. Adults between about 18 and 95 years of age took part from 24 US areas. Clones were read by immunoSEQ multiplex PCR, and TCRdb kept only the in-frame ones, dropping some. The data hold roughly 220,000 clones, with roughly 89% observed a single time. This sequence was found in a woman aged 40 to 50 who had recovered from COVID-19. The material sequenced was PBMCs or T cells enriched from blood (not recorded which).

The CDR3 reads CASSLFGQGNQPQHF. The CDR3 nucleotides are TGTGCCAGCAGTTTATTTGGACAGGGCAATCAGCCCCAGCATTTT. This chain uses TRBV27 with TRBJ1-5; 7 positions match TRBD1. J lost 2 bases, V lost 1 base, and 2 bases had no gene match. CDR1 MNHEY and CDR2 SMNVEV come from the germline V gene (reference sequence). This CDR3 comprises 15 residues.